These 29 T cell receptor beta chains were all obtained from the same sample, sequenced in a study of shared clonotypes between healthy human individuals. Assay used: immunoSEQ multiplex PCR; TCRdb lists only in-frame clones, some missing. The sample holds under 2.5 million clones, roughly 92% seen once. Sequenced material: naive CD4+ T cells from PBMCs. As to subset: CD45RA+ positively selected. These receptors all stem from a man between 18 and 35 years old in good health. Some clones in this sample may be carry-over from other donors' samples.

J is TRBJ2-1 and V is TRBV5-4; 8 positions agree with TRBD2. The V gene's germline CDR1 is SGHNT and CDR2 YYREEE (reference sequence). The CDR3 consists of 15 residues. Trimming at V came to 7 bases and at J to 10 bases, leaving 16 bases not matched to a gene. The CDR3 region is CASGGAGEPFEEQFF. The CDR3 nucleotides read TGTGCCAGCGGTGGAGCGGGAGAACCTTTCGAAGAGCAGTTCTTC.

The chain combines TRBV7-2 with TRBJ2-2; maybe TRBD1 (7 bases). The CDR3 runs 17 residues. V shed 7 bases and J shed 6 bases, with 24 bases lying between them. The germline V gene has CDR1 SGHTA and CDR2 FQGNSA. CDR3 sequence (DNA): TGTGCCAGCACAACAAAGGGGGGAGTGACAGGGTCCGGGGAGCTGTTTTTT. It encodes CASTTKGGVTGSGELFF.

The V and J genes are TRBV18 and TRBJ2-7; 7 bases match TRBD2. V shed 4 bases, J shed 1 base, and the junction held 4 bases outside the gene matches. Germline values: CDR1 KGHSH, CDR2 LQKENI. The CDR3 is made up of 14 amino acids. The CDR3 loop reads CASSRDYSSYEQYF. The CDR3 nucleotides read TGTGCCAGCTCACGGGACTACTCGTCCTACGAGCAGTACTTC.

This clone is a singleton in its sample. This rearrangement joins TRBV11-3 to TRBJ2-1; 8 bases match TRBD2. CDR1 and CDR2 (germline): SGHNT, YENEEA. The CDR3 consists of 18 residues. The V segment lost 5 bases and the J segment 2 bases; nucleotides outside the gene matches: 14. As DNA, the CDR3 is TGTGCCAGCAGCCCCGGTCTTACCGGGAGGGCCCCCTACAATGAGCAGTTCTTC. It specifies CASSPGLTGRAPYNEQFF.

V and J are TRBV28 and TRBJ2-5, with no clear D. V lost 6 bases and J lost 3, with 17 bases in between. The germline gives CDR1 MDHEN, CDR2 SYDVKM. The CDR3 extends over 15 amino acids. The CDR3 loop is CASRPRTRSEETQYF. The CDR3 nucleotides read TGTGCCAGCAGACCTAGAACCCGGTCAGAAGAGACCCAGTACTTC.

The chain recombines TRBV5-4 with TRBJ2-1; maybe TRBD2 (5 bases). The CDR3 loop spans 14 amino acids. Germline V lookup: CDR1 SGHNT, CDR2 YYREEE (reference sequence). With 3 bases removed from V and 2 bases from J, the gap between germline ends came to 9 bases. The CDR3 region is CASSSSGAYNEQFF. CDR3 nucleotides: TGTGCCAGCAGCTCAAGCGGAGCCTACAATGAGCAGTTCTTC.

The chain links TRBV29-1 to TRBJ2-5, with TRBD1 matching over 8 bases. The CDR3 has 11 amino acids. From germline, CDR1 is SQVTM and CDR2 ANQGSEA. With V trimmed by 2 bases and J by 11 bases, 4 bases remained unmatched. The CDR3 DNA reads TGCAGCGTTGAAACAGGGGGAGAGCAGTACTTC. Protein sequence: CSVETGGEQYF.

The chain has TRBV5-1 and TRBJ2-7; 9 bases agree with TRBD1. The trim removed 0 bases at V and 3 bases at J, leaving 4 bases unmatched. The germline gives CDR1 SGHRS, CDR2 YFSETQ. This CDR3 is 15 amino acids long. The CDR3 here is CASSLERTGVYEQYF. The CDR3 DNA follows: TGCGCCAGCAGCTTGGAGCGGACAGGGGTCTACGAGCAGTACTTC.

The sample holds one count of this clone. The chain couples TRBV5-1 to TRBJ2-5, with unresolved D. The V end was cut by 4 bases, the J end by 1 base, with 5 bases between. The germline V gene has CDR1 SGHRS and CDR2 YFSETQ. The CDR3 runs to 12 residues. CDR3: CASSPLQETQYF. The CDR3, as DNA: TGCGCCAGCAGCCCCCTCCAAGAGACCCAGTACTTC.

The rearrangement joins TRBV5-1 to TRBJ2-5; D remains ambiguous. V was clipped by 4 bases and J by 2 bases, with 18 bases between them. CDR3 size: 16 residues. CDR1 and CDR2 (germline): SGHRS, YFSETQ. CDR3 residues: CASSLTARARQETQYF. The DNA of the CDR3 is TGCGCCAGCAGCCTCACGGCGCGAGCGCGGCAAGAGACCCAGTACTTC.

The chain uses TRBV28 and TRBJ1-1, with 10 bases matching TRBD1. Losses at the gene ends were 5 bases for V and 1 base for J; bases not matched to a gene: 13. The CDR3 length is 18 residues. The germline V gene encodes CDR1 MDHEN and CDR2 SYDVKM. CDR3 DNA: TGTGCCAGCAGTCCCCCCCCGGGACAGGGGCGAGCGAACACTGAAGCTTTCTTT. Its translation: CASSPPPGQGRANTEAFF.

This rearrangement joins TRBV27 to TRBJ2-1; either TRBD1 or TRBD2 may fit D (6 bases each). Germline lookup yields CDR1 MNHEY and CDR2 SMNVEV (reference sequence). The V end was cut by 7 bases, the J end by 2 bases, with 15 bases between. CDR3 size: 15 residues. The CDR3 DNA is TGTGCCAGCACCTTATGGGGGGCCCCCTACAATGAGCAGTTCTTC. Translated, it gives CASTLWGAPYNEQFF.

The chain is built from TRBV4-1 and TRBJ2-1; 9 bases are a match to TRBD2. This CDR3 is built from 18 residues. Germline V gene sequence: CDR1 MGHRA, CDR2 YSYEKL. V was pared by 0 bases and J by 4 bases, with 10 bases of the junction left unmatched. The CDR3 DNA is TGCGCCAGCAGCCAAGAACCCACCGGACTAGCGCTATACAATGAGCAGTTCTTC. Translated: CASSQEPTGLALYNEQFF.

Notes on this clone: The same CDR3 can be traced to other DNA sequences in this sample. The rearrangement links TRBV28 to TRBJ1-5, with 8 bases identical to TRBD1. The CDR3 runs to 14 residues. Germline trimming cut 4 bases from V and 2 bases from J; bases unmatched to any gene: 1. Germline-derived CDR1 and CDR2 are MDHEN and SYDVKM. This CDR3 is CASSSQGGNQPQHF. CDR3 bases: TGTGCCAGCAGTTCACAGGGGGGCAATCAGCCCCAGCATTTT.

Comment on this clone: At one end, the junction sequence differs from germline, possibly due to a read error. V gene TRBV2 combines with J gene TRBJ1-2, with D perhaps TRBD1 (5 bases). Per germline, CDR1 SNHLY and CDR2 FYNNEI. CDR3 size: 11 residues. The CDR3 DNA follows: TGTGCCAGCAGGGAAGACAGCCTGCTCCCCTTC. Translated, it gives CASREDSLLPF.

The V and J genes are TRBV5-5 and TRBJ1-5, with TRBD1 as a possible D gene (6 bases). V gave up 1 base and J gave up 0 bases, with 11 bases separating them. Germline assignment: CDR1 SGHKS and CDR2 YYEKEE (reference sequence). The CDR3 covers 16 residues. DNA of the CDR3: TGTGCCAGCAGCTTGATCTGGGGGCATAGCAATCAGCCCCAGCATTTT. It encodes CASSLIWGHSNQPQHF.

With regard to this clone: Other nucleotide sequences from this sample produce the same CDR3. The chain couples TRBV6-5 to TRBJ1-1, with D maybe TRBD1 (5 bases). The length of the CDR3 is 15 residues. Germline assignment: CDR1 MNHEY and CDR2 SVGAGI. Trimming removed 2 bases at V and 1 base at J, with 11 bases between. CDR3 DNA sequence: TGTGCCAGCAGTTACAACCGGGGCCCGAACACTGAAGCTTTCTTT. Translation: CASSYNRGPNTEAFF.

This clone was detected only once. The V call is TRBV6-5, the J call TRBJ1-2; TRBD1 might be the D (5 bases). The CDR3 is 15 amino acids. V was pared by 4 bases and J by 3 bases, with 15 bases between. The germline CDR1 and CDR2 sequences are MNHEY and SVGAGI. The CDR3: CASSCGGLTHYGYTF. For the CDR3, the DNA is TGTGCCAGCAGTTGCGGGGGACTGACCCACTATGGCTACACCTTC.

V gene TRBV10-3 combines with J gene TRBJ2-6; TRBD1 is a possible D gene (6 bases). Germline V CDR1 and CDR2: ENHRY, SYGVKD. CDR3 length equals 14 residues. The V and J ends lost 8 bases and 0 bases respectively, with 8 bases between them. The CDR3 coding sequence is TGTGCCATCGGACAGAACTCTGGGGCCAACGTCCTGACTTTC. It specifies CAIGQNSGANVLTF.

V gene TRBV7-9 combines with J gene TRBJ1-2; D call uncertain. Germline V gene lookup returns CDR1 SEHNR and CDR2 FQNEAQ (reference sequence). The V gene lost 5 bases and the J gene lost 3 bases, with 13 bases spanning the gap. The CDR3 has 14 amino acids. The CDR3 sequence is CASSPIMGDYGYTF. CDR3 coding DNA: TGTGCCAGCAGCCCCATTATGGGTGACTATGGCTACACCTTC.

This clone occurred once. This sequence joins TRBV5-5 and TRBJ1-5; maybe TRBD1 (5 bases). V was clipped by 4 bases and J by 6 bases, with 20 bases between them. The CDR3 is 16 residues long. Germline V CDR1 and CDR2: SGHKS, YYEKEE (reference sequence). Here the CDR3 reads CASSPDIREWGQPQHF. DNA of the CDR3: TGTGCCAGCAGCCCGGACATCAGGGAGTGGGGTCAGCCCCAGCATTTT.

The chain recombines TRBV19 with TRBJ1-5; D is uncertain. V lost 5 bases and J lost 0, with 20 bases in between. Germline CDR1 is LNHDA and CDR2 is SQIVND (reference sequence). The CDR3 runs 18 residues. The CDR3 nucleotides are TGTGCCAGTAGTGGGCGGGCCCTCGAAGATTCTAGCAATCAGCCCCAGCATTTT. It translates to CASSGRALEDSSNQPQHF.

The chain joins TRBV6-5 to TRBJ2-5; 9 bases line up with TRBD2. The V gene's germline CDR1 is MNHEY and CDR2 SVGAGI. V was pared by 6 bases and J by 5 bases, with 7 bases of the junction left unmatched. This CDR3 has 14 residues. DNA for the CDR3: TGTGCCAGCAGGGAGGGACTAGCTGTGGAGACCCAGTACTTC. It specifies CASREGLAVETQYF.

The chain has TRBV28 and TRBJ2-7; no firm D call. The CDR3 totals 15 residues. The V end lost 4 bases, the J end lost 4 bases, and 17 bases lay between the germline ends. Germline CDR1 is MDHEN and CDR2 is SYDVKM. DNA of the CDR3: TGTGCCAGCAGTTCGCACCGGACCCAAATTTACGAGCAGTACTTC. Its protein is CASSSHRTQIYEQYF.

The CDR3 reads CASSVRTGAGETQYF. The CDR3 DNA reads TGTGCCAGCAGTGTCCGGACAGGGGCGGGAGAGACCCAGTACTTC. The chain couples TRBV2 to TRBJ2-5, with 9 positions matching TRBD1. V lost 4 bases and J lost 4; bases outside the gene matches: 7. In germline, CDR1 is SNHLY, CDR2 FYNNEI. This CDR3 comprises 15 residues.

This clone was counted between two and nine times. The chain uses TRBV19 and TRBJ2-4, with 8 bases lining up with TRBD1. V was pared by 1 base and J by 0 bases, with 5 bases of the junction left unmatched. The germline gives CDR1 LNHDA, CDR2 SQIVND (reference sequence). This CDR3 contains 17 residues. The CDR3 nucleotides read TGTGCCAGTAGTATAGGACGGGACAGGTTAGCCAAAAACATTCAGTACTTC. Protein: CASSIGRDRLAKNIQYF.

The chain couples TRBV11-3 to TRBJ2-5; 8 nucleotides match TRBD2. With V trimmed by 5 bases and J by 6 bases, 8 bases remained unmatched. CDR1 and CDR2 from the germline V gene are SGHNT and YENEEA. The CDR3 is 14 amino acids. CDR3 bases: TGTGCCAGCAGCGAGACGGGACTAGTAAAGACCCAGTACTTC. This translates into CASSETGLVKTQYF.

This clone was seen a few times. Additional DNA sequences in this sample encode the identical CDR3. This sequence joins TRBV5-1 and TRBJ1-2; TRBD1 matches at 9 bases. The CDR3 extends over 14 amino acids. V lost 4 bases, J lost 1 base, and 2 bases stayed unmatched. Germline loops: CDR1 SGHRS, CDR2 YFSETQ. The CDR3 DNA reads TGCGCCAGCAGCCCGGGACAGGGTAACTATGGCTACACCTTC. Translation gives CASSPGQGNYGYTF.

The chain's CDR3 is CASSAALAGDTQYF. The CDR3 DNA sequence: TGTGCCAGCAGTGCCGCACTAGCGGGAGATACGCAGTATTTT. The rearrangement joins TRBV25-1 to TRBJ2-3; TRBD2 matches at 9 bases. This CDR3 is built from 14 residues. The trim removed 4 bases at V and 5 bases at J, leaving 4 bases unmatched. CDR1 and CDR2 (germline): MGHDK, SYGVNS.